Listed below are T cell receptor beta chains from one sample, sequenced in a study of T cell responses to AZD1222 COVID-19 vaccine. TCRdb keeps only in-frame clones here, not all; method: immunoSEQ multiplex PCR. The sample gives about 99,000 clones, approximately 88% of which show up once; about 8.7% is in the top ten. The sample here was peripheral blood, taken on day 0 of AZD1222 vaccination. The source of these receptors is an adult in good health. Both conserved end residues are part of each CDR3. The D gene is left open where the match is weak. Only some rows state a clone size, as once, few, many or a class for expanded clones.

>TRBD1|TRBV5-6|-|TRBJ1-1
TGTGCCAGCAGCGCCAGAGGGGGCAGACTGAACACTGAAGCTTTCTTT
CASSARGGRLNTEAFF
>-|TRBV7-9|-|TRBJ1-2
TGTGCCAGCAGCCAAGAAATGGACTATGGCTACACCTTC
CASSQEMDYGYTF
>-|TRBV9|-|TRBJ1-5
TGTGCCAGCACCGCGTCTGGGACACTCCATCAGCCCCAGCATTTT
CASTASGTLHQPQHF
>-|TRBV29-1|-|TRBJ2-3
TGCAGCGTTCAGAATCAGGGGATCTCAACAGATACGCAGTATTTT
CSVQNQGISTDTQYF
>TRBD1|TRBV29-1|-|TRBJ2-7
TGCAGCGTTACCGGGACAGGGACATTCTACGAGCAGTACTTC
CSVTGTGTFYEQYF
>-|TRBV5-1|-|TRBJ1-6
TGCGCCAGCAGCTTGGTAATGAATTCACCCCTCCACTTT
CASSLVMNSPLHF
>-|TRBV12-3/TRBV12-4|-|TRBJ2-3
TGTGCCAGCAGCGAAACAGATACGCAGTATTTT
CASSETDTQYF
>TRBD1|TRBV28|-|TRBJ2-2
TGTGCCAGCAGCCTCGAGGGGGCAGGGTACACCGGGGAGCTGTTTTTT
CASSLEGAGYTGELFF
>TRBD2|TRBV4-2|-|TRBJ2-3
TGTGCCACCGGGGGACTAGCGGTAGATACGCAGTATTTT
CATGGLAVDTQYF
>TRBD2|TRBV14|-|TRBJ2-1
TGTGCCAGCAGCCTCGGACTAGCGGGGGTAAATGAGCAGTTCTTC
CASSLGLAGVNEQFF
>TRBD2|TRBV6-2/TRBV6-3|-|TRBJ2-1
TGTGCCAGCAGCCCTATTAGCGGGAGATCATACAATGAGCAGTTCTTC
CASSPISGRSYNEQFF
>-|TRBV24-1|-|TRBJ1-1
TGTGCCACCAGTGGACAGATGAACACTGAAGCTTTCTTT
CATSGQMNTEAFF
>TRBD2|TRBV7-3|-|TRBJ2-5
TGTGCCAGCAGCTTAAGGGGACTAGCGGAAGAGACCCAGTACTTC
CASSLRGLAEETQYF
>TRBD2|TRBV11-2|-|TRBJ2-1
TGTGCCAGCAGCTTGGGTCTAGCGGGAACCTACAATGAGCAGTTCTTC
CASSLGLAGTYNEQFF
>TRBD1|TRBV9|-|TRBJ1-1
TGTGCCAGCAGCGCCCAGGGGGACACTGAAGCTTTCTTT
CASSAQGDTEAFF
>-|TRBV20-1|-|TRBJ1-1
TGCAGTGCTAGTCTGGACAGATGGGAAGCTTTCTTT
CSASLDRWEAFF
>TRBD1|TRBV24-1|-|TRBJ1-5
TGTGCCACCAGTGATGCAGGGGGGGGGAATCAGCCCCAGCATTTT
CATSDAGGGNQPQHF
>-|TRBV3-1/TRBV3-2|-|TRBJ1-2
TGTGCCAGCAGCCAAGCTTGGTTCGGTCCTCTAGAGTATGGCTACACCTTC
CASSQAWFGPLEYGYTF
>-|TRBV3-1/TRBV3-2|once|TRBJ1-2
TGTGCCAGCAGCCAAGAGCCCAGGGCCTATGGCTACACCTTC
CASSQEPRAYGYTF
>TRBD1|TRBV27|-|TRBJ1-2
TGTGCCAGCGCACTGACAGGGAAAAATGGCTACACCTTC
CASALTGKNGYTF
>-|TRBV5-6|-|TRBJ1-2
TGTGCCAGCAGCTTGGGCGGCCCTAACTATGGCTACACCTTC
CASSLGGPNYGYTF
>-|TRBV11-2|once|TRBJ2-7
TGTGCCAGCAGCTTAGGTAGAGGGTCCGAGCAGTACTTC
CASSLGRGSEQYF
>-|TRBV28|-|TRBJ1-4
TGTGCCAGCAGTTTTTACGGGTCCGCAGGAGAAAAACTGTTTTTT
CASSFYGSAGEKLFF
>-|TRBV29-1|-|TRBJ1-1
TGCAGCGTTGTTCCGCCGGGAGGATACACTGAAGCTTTCTTT
CSVVPPGGYTEAFF
>TRBD1|TRBV27|once|TRBJ2-2
TGTGCCAGCAGCACAGGGGCGGGCACCGGGGAGCTGTTTTTT
CASSTGAGTGELFF
>TRBD2|TRBV7-2|-|TRBJ2-5
TGTGCCAGCACTCCAAGCGGGGGGGCCGGGGAGACCCAGTACTTC
CASTPSGGAGETQYF
>-|TRBV15|-|TRBJ1-2
TGTGCCACCAGCAGCGAGGGGTTAGGCTACACCTTC
CATSSEGLGYTF
>-|TRBV19|once|TRBJ1-5
TGTGCCAGTAATGGGGGTCTCAGCAATCAGCCCCAGCATTTT
CASNGGLSNQPQHF
>TRBD1|TRBV6-5|-|TRBJ2-7
TGTGCCAGCAGTTACTGGACAGGGGCATACGAGCAGTACTTC
CASSYWTGAYEQYF
>-|TRBV11-3|-|TRBJ2-1
TGTGCCAGCAGCTTAGATGCTAGCTCGGGTGAGCAGTTCTTC
CASSLDASSGEQFF
>-|TRBV29-1|once|TRBJ2-3
TGCAGCGTTGAAGGTACCAAAGAAAACACAGATACGCAGTATTTT
CSVEGTKENTDTQYF
>-|TRBV6-5|once|TRBJ2-3
TGTGCCAGCACGCGGGACGTCACAGATACGCAGTATTTT
CASTRDVTDTQYF
>TRBD1|TRBV7-8|-|TRBJ2-5
TGTGCCAGCAGCTACTGGGACAGCGCGGAAGAGACCCAGTACTTC
CASSYWDSAEETQYF
>TRBD2|TRBV7-6|-|TRBJ2-2
TGTGCCAGCAGCCCCCCCCAAAACGGGAGGCCGAACACCGGGGAGCTGTTTTTT
CASSPPQNGRPNTGELFF
>TRBD1|TRBV5-4|once|TRBJ2-1
TGTGCCAGCAGCCCAAGACAGGGGGCACGTAATGAGCAGTTCTTC
CASSPRQGARNEQFF
>-|TRBV27|few|TRBJ2-7
TGTGCCAGCAGTTTATCCAGGGGGGCGACCGAGCAGTACTTC
CASSLSRGATEQYF
>TRBD1|TRBV7-9|-|TRBJ1-2
TGTGCCAGCAGCCCGCCTACAGGGGGTCGGTCTGGCTACACCTTC
CASSPPTGGRSGYTF
>-|TRBV14|-|TRBJ1-2
TGTGCCAGCAGCCCGTACCTGGGTCCTAACTATGGCTACACCTTC
CASSPYLGPNYGYTF
>-|TRBV28|-|TRBJ2-7
TGTGCCAGCACCCCGGGACTCCGCGGAGAGCAGTACTTC
CASTPGLRGEQYF
>TRBD1|TRBV27|-|TRBJ1-6
TGTGCCAGCAGTTCACTCGGACAGGGAAATTCACCCCTCCACTTT
CASSSLGQGNSPLHF
>-|TRBV11-2|-|TRBJ2-7
TGTGCCAGCAGCCTCGTGCCCTTGAGTGGCGAGCAGTACTTC
CASSLVPLSGEQYF
>-|TRBV19|once|TRBJ1-2
TGTGCCAGTAGCCGTACAGGGTCCGGAGGCTACACCTTC
CASSRTGSGGYTF
>TRBD1|TRBV28|-|TRBJ2-5
TGTGCCAGCAGTCCCACCGGGACAGGGGGCGAGGAGACCCAGTACTTC
CASSPTGTGGEETQYF
>-|TRBV5-1|-|TRBJ1-6
TGCGCCAGCAGCTTGGGGGGGGGCGCAAGCTCACCCCTCCACTTT
CASSLGGGASSPLHF
>TRBD1|TRBV4-1|once|TRBJ1-6
TGCGCCAGCGGACAGGAGCCTGGGATTTCACCCCTCCACTTT
CASGQEPGISPLHF
>TRBD1|TRBV11-1|-|TRBJ1-4
TGTGCCAGCAGCTTAGCCGCGGGGACAGCTAATGAAAAACTGTTTTTT
CASSLAAGTANEKLFF
>-|TRBV18|once|TRBJ2-1
TGTGCCAGCTCACCAGTTCGAGCTAATGAGCAGTTCTTC
CASSPVRANEQFF
>-|TRBV5-1|-|TRBJ2-7
TGCGCCAGCAGCTTAGCGGATACCCCCACCTACGAGCAGTACTTC
CASSLADTPTYEQYF
>-|TRBV7-2|-|TRBJ1-1
TGTGCCAGCAGCTTAGACGGCAGGGTCAAGGCTTTCTTT
CASSLDGRVKAFF
>-|TRBV7-3|-|TRBJ2-3
TGTGCCAGCAGCCAAACCGGGACGGTGAGCACAGATACGCAGTATTTT
CASSQTGTVSTDTQYF
>TRBD1|TRBV5-1|-|TRBJ1-2
TGCGCCAGCAGCTTGGGGGACAGAAATGGCTACACCTTC
CASSLGDRNGYTF
>-|TRBV9|-|TRBJ1-3
TGTGCCAGCAGCGTAGCTAGGGGGACCTCTGGAAACACCATATATTTT
CASSVARGTSGNTIYF
>-|TRBV12-3/TRBV12-4|-|TRBJ2-1
TGTGCCAGCAACAGCGGGCTCTTCAATGAGCAGTTCTTC
CASNSGLFNEQFF